Below are 5 T cell receptor beta chains sequenced from a single sample in a study of response to subunit inactivated influenza vaccine. MiXCR, run by TCRdb on the RT-PCR reads, gives a single entry per CDR3 protein. The sample shows about 530,000 distinct CDR3 sequences, 10% to 15% of them seen only once. This specimen was PBMCs from blood, taken about 40 days after vaccination. These receptors were obtained from a man over 45 who received an inactivated influenza vaccine.

The genes are TRBV20-1 and TRBJ2-7, with D tentatively TRBD2 (6 bases). CDR3 length: 13 amino acids. CDR1 is DFQATT, CDR2 SNEGSKA, per germline (reference sequence). Trimming took off 1 base at V and 3 bases at J, with 10 bases between the two ends. CDR3 in amino acids: CSARATSRYEQYF. The CDR3, as DNA: TGCAGTGCTAGAGCAACTAGCCGCTACGAGCAGTACTTC.

This clonotype was detected many times. The chain employs TRBV4-3 and TRBJ2-2; TRBD2 is a possible D gene (6 bases). This CDR3 comprises 15 residues. Germline V gene data show CDR1 as LGHNA and CDR2 as YSLEER. V was pared by 2 bases and J by 8 bases, with 15 bases between. Here the CDR3 reads CASSQNQGGTGELFF. In nucleotides, the CDR3 is TGCGCCAGCAGCCAAAACCAGGGAGGTACGGGGGAGCTGTTTTTT.

This clonotype was observed many times. The V and J genes are TRBV12-3 or TRBV12-4 and TRBJ1-2; D remains unclear. V was shortened by 7 bases and J by 9 bases, with 21 bases between the two germline ends. The CDR3 spans 14 residues. CDR3 sequence (DNA): TGTGCCAGCACCGCCGGGCGGCGCGGCATCAGCTACACCTTC. This gives the protein CASTAGRRGISYTF.

This chain links TRBV2 with TRBJ1-2; 9 bases are shared with TRBD1. The V gene end was trimmed by 2 bases and the J gene end by 10 bases; junction bases not matched to a gene: 11. The germline V gene has CDR1 SNHLY and CDR2 FYNNEI. This CDR3 spans 15 amino acids. CDR3 in amino acids: CASSEFRDRVSVYTF. CDR3 in DNA: TGTGCCAGCAGTGAATTTCGGGACAGGGTGTCGGTCTACACCTTC.

This clonotype was detected only a few times. V and J are TRBV7-1 and TRBJ2-7, with D tentatively TRBD2 (6 bases). TRBV7-1 is an ORF for which the function is uncertain. V was clipped by 3 bases and J by 2 bases, with 35 bases between them. The length of the CDR3 is 22 residues. The CDR3 loop is CASSSGSGLTGVMVTPPYEQYF. CDR3 nucleotides: TGTGCCAGCAGCTCGGGGTCGGGGTTGACGGGAGTTATGGTTACGCCTCCCTACGAGCAGTACTTC.